The 2 T cell receptor beta chains below come from one sample, sequenced in a study of response to subunit inactivated influenza vaccine (dated by TCRdb to 2016 to 2018). The library was prepared using RT-PCR. TCRdb lists the instrument as Illumina HiSeq 2500. TCRdb redid the processing of the public reads, applying fastp at Q25 and MiXCR, and retained in-frame beta chains. Rows matching on CDR3 protein sequence are summarized as one entry with the most common DNA and genes. The sample yields about 500,000 distinct CDR3 sequences; 15% to 20% were counted once. Approximately 3% of the sample is taken by the ten largest. The material sequenced was CD4+ T cells sorted from PBMCs, taken approximately 25 months after vaccination. All receptors derive from a man between 50 and 69 years old who received an inactivated influenza vaccine. Donor details come from another sample of the same person, matched by shared clones.

The chain joins TRBV30 to TRBJ2-3; 9 bases are shared with TRBD2. The V and J ends lost 3 bases and 4 bases, in that order; junction bases with no gene match: 5. The CDR3 is 14 residues long. CDR1 GTSNPN and CDR2 SVGIG come from the germline V gene (reference sequence). CDR3 DNA: TGTGCCTGGAGAACTGCGGGGGGGCCAGATACGCAGTATTTT. Amino acids: CAWRTAGGPDTQYF.

This clonotype showed up just a few times. The V gene is TRBV11-2, the J gene TRBJ1-5; TRBD1 matches 10 bases. The CDR3 is made up of 21 amino acids. The trim removed 2 bases at V and 3 bases at J, leaving 19 bases unmatched. Germline lookup yields CDR1 SGHAT and CDR2 FQNNGV. The CDR3 DNA sequence: TGTGCCAGCAGCTTATATCAGAGTTGGACAGGGGGTTTAACTCTCAATCAGCCCCAGCATTTT. It codes for CASSLYQSWTGGLTLNQPQHF.